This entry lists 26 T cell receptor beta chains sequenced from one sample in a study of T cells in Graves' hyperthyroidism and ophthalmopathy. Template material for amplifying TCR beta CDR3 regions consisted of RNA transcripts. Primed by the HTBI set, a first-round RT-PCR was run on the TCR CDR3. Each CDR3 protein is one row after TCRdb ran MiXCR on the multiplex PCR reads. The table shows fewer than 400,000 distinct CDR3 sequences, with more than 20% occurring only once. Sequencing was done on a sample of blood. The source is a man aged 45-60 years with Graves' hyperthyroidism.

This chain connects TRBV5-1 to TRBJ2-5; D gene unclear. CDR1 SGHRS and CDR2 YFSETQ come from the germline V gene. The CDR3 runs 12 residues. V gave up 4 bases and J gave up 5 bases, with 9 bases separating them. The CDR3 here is CASSPTSETQYF. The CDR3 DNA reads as TGCGCCAGCAGCCCGACGAGTGAGACCCAGTACTTC. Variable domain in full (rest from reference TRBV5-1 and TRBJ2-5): KAGVTQTPRYLIKTRGQQVTLSCSPISGHRSVSWYQQTPGQGLQFLFEYFSETQRNKGNFPGRFSGRQFSNSRSEMNVSTLELGDSALYLCASSPTSETQYFGPGTRLLVL.

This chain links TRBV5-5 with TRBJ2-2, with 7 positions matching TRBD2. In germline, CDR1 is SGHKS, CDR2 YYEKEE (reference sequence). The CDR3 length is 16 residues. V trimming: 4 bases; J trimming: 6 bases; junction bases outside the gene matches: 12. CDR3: CASSRWASGGSGELFF. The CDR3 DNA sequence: TGTGCCAGCAGCCGGTGGGCTAGCGGCGGGTCCGGGGAGCTGTTTTTT.

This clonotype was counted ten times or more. CDR3 sequence (DNA): TGCAGTGCTAGGAAGGAGGACAGGGGACTCTACGAGCAGTACTTC. Translating gives CSARKEDRGLYEQYF. This chain joins TRBV20-1 and TRBJ2-7; 9 bases align to TRBD1. This CDR3 comprises 15 residues. CDR1 is DFQATT and CDR2 is SNEGSKA in the germline V gene (reference sequence). The trim removed 3 bases at V and 3 bases at J, leaving 9 bases unmatched.

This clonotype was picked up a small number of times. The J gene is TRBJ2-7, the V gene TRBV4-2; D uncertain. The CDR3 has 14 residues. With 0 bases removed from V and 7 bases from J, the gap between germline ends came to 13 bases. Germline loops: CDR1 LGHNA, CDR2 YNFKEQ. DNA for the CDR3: TGTGCCAGCAGCCAAGATCATCAGCTTGGGGAGCAGTACTTC. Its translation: CASSQDHQLGEQYF.

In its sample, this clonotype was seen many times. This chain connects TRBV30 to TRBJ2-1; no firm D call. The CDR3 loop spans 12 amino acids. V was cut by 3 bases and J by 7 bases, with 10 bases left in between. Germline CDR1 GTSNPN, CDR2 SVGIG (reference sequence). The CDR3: CAWSAGGNEQFF. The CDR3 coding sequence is TGTGCCTGGAGCGCCGGCGGTAATGAGCAGTTCTTC.

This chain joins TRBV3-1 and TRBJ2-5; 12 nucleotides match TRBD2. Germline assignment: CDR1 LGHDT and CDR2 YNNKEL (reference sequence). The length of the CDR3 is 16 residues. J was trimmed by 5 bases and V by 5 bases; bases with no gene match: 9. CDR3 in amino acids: CASSSRRLAGAETQYF. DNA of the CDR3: TGTGCCAGCAGCTCTCGTCGACTAGCGGGAGCTGAGACCCAGTACTTC.

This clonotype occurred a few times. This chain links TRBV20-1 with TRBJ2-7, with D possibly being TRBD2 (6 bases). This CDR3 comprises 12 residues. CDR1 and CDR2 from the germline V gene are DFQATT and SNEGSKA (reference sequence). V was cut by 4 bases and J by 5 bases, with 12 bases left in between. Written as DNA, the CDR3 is TGCAGTGCTACCCTGTGGGGGGACGAGCAGTACTTC. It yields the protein CSATLWGDEQYF.

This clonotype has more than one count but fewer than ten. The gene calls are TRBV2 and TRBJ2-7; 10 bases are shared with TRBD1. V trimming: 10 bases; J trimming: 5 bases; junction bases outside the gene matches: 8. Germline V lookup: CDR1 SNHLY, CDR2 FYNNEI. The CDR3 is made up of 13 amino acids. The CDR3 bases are TGTGCCAACCGGGACAGGGGTGACCACGAGCAGTACTTC. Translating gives CANRDRGDHEQYF.

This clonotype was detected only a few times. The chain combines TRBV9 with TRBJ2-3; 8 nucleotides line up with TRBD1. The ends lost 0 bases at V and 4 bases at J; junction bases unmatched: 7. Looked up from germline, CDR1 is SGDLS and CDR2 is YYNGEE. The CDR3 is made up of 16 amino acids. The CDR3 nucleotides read TGTGCCAGCAGCGTAGGGTGGACAGGGCATCCAGATACGCAGTATTTT. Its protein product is CASSVGWTGHPDTQYF.

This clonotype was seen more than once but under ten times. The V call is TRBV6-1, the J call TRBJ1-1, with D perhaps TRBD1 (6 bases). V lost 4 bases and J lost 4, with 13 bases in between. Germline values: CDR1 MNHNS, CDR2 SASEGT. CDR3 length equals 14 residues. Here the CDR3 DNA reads TGTGCCAGCAGTGTCAGGGGCAGGGGCACTGAAGCTTTCTTT. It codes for CASSVRGRGTEAFF.

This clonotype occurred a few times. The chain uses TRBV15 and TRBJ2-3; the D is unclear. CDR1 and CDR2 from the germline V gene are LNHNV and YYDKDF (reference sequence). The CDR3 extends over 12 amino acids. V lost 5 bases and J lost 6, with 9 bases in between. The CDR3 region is CATSRSRDTQYF. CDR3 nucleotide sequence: TGTGCCACCAGCCGATCTAGGGATACGCAGTATTTT.

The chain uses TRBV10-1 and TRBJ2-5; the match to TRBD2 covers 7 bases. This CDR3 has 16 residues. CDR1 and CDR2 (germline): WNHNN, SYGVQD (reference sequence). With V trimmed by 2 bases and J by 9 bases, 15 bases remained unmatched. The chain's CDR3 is CASSERRSGIREAQYF. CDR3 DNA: TGCGCCAGCAGTGAGAGAAGGAGCGGGATCCGGGAGGCCCAGTACTTC.

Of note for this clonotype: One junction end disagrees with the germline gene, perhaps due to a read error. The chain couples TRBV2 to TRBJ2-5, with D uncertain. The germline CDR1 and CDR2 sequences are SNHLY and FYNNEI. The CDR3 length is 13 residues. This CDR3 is CASSVRQEGRQDF. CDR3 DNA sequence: TGTGCCAGCAGTGTTAGGCAGGAAGGCCGTCAGGACTTC.

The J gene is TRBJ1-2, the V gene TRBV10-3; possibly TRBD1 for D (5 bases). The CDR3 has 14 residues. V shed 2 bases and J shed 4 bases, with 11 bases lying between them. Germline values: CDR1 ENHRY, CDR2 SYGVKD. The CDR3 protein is CAISEGGVGYGYTF. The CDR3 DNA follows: TGTGCCATCAGTGAGGGGGGTGTCGGCTATGGCTACACCTTC.

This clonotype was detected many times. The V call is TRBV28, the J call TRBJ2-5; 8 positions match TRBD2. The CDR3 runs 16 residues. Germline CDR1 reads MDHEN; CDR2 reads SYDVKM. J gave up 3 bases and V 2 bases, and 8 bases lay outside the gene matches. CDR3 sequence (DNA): TGTGCCAGCAGTTTACAAATAGCGGGATATGAAGAGACCCAGTACTTC. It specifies CASSLQIAGYEETQYF.

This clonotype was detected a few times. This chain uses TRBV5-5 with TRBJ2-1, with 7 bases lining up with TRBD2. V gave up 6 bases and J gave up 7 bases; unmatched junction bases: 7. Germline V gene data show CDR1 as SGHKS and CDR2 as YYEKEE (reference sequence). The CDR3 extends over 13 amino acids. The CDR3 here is CASIKTGGNEQFF. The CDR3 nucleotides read TGTGCCAGCATTAAGACGGGAGGTAATGAGCAGTTCTTC.

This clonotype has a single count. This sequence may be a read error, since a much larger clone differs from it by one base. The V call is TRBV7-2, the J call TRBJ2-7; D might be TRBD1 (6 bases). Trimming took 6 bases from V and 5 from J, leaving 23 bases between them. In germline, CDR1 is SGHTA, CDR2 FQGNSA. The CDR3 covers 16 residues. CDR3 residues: CASSSRWGRIGDEQYF. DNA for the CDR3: TGTGCCAGCAGTTCCCGTTGGGGGCGCATCGGGGACGAGCAGTACTTC. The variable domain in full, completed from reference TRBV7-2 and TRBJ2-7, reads GAGVSQSPSNKVTEKGKDVELRCDPISGHTALYWYRQSLGQGLEFLIYFQGNSAPDKSGLPSDRFSAERTGGSVSTLTIQRTQQEDSAVYLCASSSRWGRIGDEQYFGPGTRLTVT.

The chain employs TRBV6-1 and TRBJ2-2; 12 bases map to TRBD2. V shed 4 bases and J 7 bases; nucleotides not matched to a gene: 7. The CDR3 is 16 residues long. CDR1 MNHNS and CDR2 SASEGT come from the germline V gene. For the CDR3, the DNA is TGTGCCAGCAGTGGACTAGCGGGAGAGTTTGTCGGGGAGCTGTTTTTT. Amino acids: CASSGLAGEFVGELFF.

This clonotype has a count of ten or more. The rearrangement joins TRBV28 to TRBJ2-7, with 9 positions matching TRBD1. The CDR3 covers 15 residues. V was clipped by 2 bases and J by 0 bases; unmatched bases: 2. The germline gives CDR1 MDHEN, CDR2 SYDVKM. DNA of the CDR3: TGTGCCAGCAGTTTAGAGGGACAGGGCTCCTACGAGCAGTACTTC. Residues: CASSLEGQGSYEQYF.

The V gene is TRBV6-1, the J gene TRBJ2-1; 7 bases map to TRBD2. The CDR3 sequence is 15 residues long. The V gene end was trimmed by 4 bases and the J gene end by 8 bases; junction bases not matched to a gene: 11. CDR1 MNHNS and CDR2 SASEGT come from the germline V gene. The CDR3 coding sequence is TGTGCCAGCAGTGTTGAGGCGGGAGTGGATTATGAGCAGTTCTTC. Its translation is CASSVEAGVDYEQFF.

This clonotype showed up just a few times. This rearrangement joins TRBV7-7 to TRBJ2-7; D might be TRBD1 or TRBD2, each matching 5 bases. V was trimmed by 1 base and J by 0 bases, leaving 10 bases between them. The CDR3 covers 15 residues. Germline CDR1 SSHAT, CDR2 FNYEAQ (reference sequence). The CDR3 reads CASSLGDGDSYEQYF. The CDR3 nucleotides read TGTGCCAGCAGCTTAGGGGACGGCGACTCCTACGAGCAGTACTTC. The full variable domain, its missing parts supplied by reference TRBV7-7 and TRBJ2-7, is GAGVSQSPRYKVTKRGQDVTLRCDPISSHATLYWYQQALGQGPEFLTYFNYEAQPDKSGLPSDRFSAERPEGSISTLTIQRTEQRDSAMYRCASSLGDGDSYEQYFGPGTRLTVT.

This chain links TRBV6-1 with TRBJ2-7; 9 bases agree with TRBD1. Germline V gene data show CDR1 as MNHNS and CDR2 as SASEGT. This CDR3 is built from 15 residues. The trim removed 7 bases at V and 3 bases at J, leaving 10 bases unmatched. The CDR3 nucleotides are TGTGCCAGCAAGAGAACCGGGACAGGGTACTACGAGCAGTACTTC. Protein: CASKRTGTGYYEQYF.

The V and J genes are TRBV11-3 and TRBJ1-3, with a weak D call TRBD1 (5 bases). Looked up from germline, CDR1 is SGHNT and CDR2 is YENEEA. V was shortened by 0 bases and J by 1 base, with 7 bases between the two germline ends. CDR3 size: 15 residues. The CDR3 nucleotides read TGTGCCAGCAGCTTAGAAGGGGCGTCTGGAAACACCATATATTTT. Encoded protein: CASSLEGASGNTIYF.

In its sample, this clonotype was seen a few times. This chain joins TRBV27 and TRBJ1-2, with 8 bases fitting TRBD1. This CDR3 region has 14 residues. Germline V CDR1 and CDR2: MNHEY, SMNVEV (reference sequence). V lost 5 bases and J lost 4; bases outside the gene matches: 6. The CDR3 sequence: CASSLSGGLYGYTF. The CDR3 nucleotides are TGTGCCAGCAGTCTTTCAGGGGGCCTCTATGGCTACACCTTC.

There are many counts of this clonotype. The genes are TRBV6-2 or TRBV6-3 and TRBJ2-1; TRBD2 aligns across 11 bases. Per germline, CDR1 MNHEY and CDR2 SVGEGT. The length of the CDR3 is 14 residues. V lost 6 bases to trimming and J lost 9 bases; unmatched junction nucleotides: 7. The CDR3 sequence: CASSTSGSQGEQFF. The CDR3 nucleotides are TGTGCCAGCAGCACTAGCGGGAGTCAGGGTGAGCAGTTCTTC.

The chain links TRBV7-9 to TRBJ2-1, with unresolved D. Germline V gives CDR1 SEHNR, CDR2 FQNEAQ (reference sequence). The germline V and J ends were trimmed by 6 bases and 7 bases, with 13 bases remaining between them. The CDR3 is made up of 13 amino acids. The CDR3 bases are TGTGCCAGCAGGGATTTAATGGATAATGAGCAGTTCTTC. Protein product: CASRDLMDNEQFF.